A selection of T cell receptor beta chains follows, all from one sample in a study of T cells after posttransplantation cyclophosphamide. Measured with immunoSEQ multiplex PCR; TCRdb has only the in-frame clones, and not every one. The table shows around 47,000 clones, with roughly 94% occurring only once. Material for sequencing was PBMCs. These receptors originate from a woman in her 30s in good health and a related stem cell transplant donor. Each CDR3 is given with its conserved first and last residue. The D gene is left open where the match is weak. Expanded clones get a size class; other rows say once, few or many, or leave the size out.

-	-	TRBV6-4	TRBJ2-3	CASSDRGDTQYF	TGTGCCAGCAGTGACCGGGGAGATACGCAGTATTTT
-	TRBD2	TRBV4-3	TRBJ2-7	CASSQDLSSGGAGEQYF	TGCGCCAGCAGCCAAGATCTCTCTAGCGGGGGGGCTGGCGAGCAGTACTTC
-	-	TRBV5-1	TRBJ2-1	CASSLAPSDRPNEQFF	TGCGCCAGCAGCTTGGCCCCTTCCGACAGGCCCAATGAGCAGTTCTTC
-	TRBD2	TRBV11-2	TRBJ2-2	CASSSRVSGVAGELFF	TGTGCCAGCAGCTCCCGTGTTAGCGGGGTTGCCGGGGAGCTGTTTTTT
-	TRBD1	TRBV19	TRBJ1-2	CASSKSTGLDYGYTF	TGTGCCAGTAGTAAGTCGACAGGGCTGGACTATGGCTACACCTTC
-	-	TRBV2	TRBJ1-5	CASSETGYSNQPQHF	TGTGCCAGCAGTGAGACAGGCTATAGCAATCAGCCCCAGCATTTT
-	-	TRBV5-1	TRBJ1-3	CASSIGGARLQDTIYF	TGCGCCAGCAGCATTGGGGGCGCTCGCCTACAAGACACCATATATTTT
-	-	TRBV20-1	TRBJ1-2	CSARMGSGYTF	TGCAGTGCTAGAATGGGTAGCGGCTACACCTTC
once	TRBD2	TRBV28	TRBJ2-1	CASSLTSGEYNEQFF	TGTGCCAGCAGTTTGACTAGCGGGGAATACAATGAGCAGTTCTTC
-	-	TRBV5-1	TRBJ2-5	CASSLEGRAGWETQYF	TGCGCCAGCAGCTTGGAGGGAAGGGCAGGGTGGGAGACCCAGTACTTC
-	TRBD1	TRBV11-2	TRBJ1-1	CASGYRGTFSNTEAFF	TGTGCCAGCGGATACAGGGGAACCTTTTCGAACACTGAAGCTTTCTTT
-	TRBD2	TRBV2	TRBJ2-5	CASSELAGGGETQYF	TGTGCCAGCAGTGAACTAGCGGGGGGAGGGGAGACCCAGTACTTC
-	TRBD2	TRBV10-2	TRBJ2-3	CASSEFGGGVGTTQYF	TGCGCCAGCAGTGAGTTCGGGGGGGGAGTAGGGACTACGCAGTATTTT
-	TRBD1	TRBV18	TRBJ1-1	CASSRTGNTEAFF	TGTGCCAGCTCACGGACAGGGAACACTGAAGCTTTCTTT
-	-	TRBV7-2	TRBJ1-1	CAAVKQGRDTEAFF	TGTGCCGCAGTAAAACAGGGTCGTGACACTGAAGCTTTCTTT
-	TRBD2	TRBV4-2	TRBJ2-4	CASSQIAGGKNIQYF	TGTGCCAGCAGCCAAATAGCGGGGGGGAAAAACATTCAGTACTTC